These 12 T cell receptor beta chains were all obtained from the same sample, sequenced in a study of T cells in Graves' hyperthyroidism and ophthalmopathy. TCR beta CDR3 region amplification was performed from RNA transcripts. A first-round RT-PCR of the TCR CDR3 used the HTBI primer set. TCRdb reanalysed the multiplex PCR reads using MiXCR and keeps one entry per CDR3 protein. The repertoire holds about 700,000 distinct CDR3 sequences, less than 45% seen once, with more than 7% in the top ten. Sequences were obtained from peripheral blood or thyroid tissue (not recorded which). The origin of the receptors is an adult man with Graves' disease, either hyperthyroidism or ophthalmopathy (not recorded which).

This clonotype has at least ten counts. The chain is built from TRBV24-1 and TRBJ1-2; TRBD1 might be the D (5 bases). The CDR3 extends over 15 amino acids. Trimming removed 1 base at V and 7 bases at J, with 15 bases between. In germline, CDR1 is KGHDR, CDR2 SFDVKD. The CDR3 is CATSDFRDHAAGYTF. The CDR3 bases are TGTGCCACCAGTGATTTCAGGGATCATGCAGCTGGCTACACCTTC.

The V and J genes are TRBV9 and TRBJ1-4, with a tentative D call TRBD1 (5 bases). This CDR3 region has 16 residues. Germline CDR1 reads SGDLS; CDR2 reads YYNGEE. The germline V and J ends were trimmed by 5 bases and 6 bases, with 20 bases remaining between them. The CDR3 spells CASSLGTRAGDEKLFF. The CDR3 coding sequence is TGTGCCAGCAGTCTAGGTACCAGGGCTGGTGATGAAAAACTGTTTTTT.

The table lists this clonotype with a few counts. The V and J genes are TRBV7-2 and TRBJ1-4, with D possibly being TRBD1 (5 bases). The germline V gene has CDR1 SGHTA and CDR2 FQGNSA. The V end was cut by 6 bases, the J end by 8 bases, with 19 bases between. The length of the CDR3 is 15 residues. CDR3 DNA: TGTGCCAGCAGTTCAGCAGGGTCCTCGGGGGAAAAACTGTTTTTT. Encoded protein: CASSSAGSSGEKLFF. Based on the CDR3 plus reference TRBV7-2 and TRBJ1-4, the full variable domain is GAGVSQSPSNKVTEKGKDVELRCDPISGHTALYWYRQSLGQGLEFLIYFQGNSAPDKSGLPSDRFSAERTGGSVSTLTIQRTQQEDSAVYLCASSSAGSSGEKLFFGSGTQLSVL.

DNA of the CDR3: TGTGCCACCAGCAGCTTACAACAGGCGGGGGAGACCCAGTACTTC. Translating it yields CATSSLQQAGETQYF. The chain links TRBV15 to TRBJ2-5, with D possibly TRBD2 on 6 matching bases. Germline values: CDR1 LNHNV, CDR2 YYDKDF (reference sequence). The germline V and J ends were trimmed by 3 bases and 5 bases, with 16 bases remaining between them. The CDR3 sequence is 15 residues long. Combining the CDR3 with reference TRBV15 and TRBJ2-5 gives the whole variable domain DAMVIQNPRYQVTQFGKPVTLSCSQTLNHNVMYWYQQKSSQAPKLLFHYYDKDFNNEADTPDNFQSRRPNTSFCFLDIRSPGLGDTAMYLCATSSLQQAGETQYFGPGTRLLVL.

The V and J genes are TRBV19 and TRBJ1-2, with D maybe TRBD1 (6 bases). Germline V lookup: CDR1 LNHDA, CDR2 SQIVND (reference sequence). This CDR3 comprises 14 residues. V gave up 5 bases and J gave up 0 bases, with 10 bases separating them. CDR3 DNA: TGTGCCAGTAGTTTCGGACAGCCTAACTATGGCTACACCTTC. Translating it yields CASSFGQPNYGYTF.

This clonotype was seen only a few times. It may be a read error: a sequence one base away is much more abundant. V gene TRBV12-3 or TRBV12-4 combines with J gene TRBJ1-2; tentative D call: TRBD1 (5 bases). The CDR3 runs to 13 residues. V was pared by 8 bases and J by 6 bases, with 16 bases between. The CDR3: CASALQGMDGYTF. DNA of the CDR3: TGTGCCAGCGCCCTCCAGGGAATGGATGGCTACACCTTC.

This clonotype was counted between two and nine times. This chain joins TRBV20-1 and TRBJ2-5; D gene uncertain. Germline V gives CDR1 DFQATT, CDR2 SNEGSKA (reference sequence). The CDR3 is 14 amino acids. Trimming removed 3 bases from V and 1 base from J, with 12 bases in between. As DNA, the CDR3 is TGCAGTGCTAGCTTAGGGAACGCCCAAGAGACCCAGTACTTC. It is translated as CSASLGNAQETQYF.

Remarks on this clonotype: A much larger clone is a single base away; this may be a read error. The V and J genes are TRBV7-9 and TRBJ1-1; D is unclear. Germline V gene lookup returns CDR1 SEHNR and CDR2 FQNEAQ (reference sequence). The CDR3 consists of 13 residues. As DNA, the CDR3 is TGTGCCAGCAGGTACACCATGAACGCTGAAGCTTTCTTT. This encodes CASRYTMNAEAFF.

Concerning this clonotype: Without the conserved terminal phenylalanine or tryptophan, this CDR3 likely stems from a read error. V and J are TRBV20-1 and TRBJ2-7; 7 nucleotides line up with TRBD1. Germline V gene lookup returns CDR1 DFQATT and CDR2 SNEGSKA (reference sequence). This CDR3 is built from 14 residues. J gave up 1 base and V 0 bases, and 3 bases lay outside the gene matches. The CDR3 bases are TGCAGTGCTAGAGATGGGACAGCTTCCTACGAGCAGTACCTC. Amino acids: CSARDGTASYEQYL.

For this clonotype: A much larger clone sits a single nucleotide away, making a read error possible. The CDR3 sequence: CASSLARDNTEAFF. The DNA for the CDR3 is TGTGCCAGCAGCTTAGCTAGGGATAACACTGAAGCTTTCTTT. The chain uses TRBV7-2 and TRBJ1-1; no clear D. CDR3 size: 14 residues. Trimming cost V 0 bases and J 2 bases, with 7 bases left between them. Germline V gene sequence: CDR1 SGHTA, CDR2 FQGNSA.

The chain is built from TRBV5-6 and TRBJ2-2; no firm D call. In germline, CDR1 is SGHDT, CDR2 YYEEEE. Trimming removed 3 bases at V and 2 bases at J, with 14 bases between. This CDR3 contains 16 residues. The CDR3 sequence: CASSSVLGYNTGELFF. As DNA, the CDR3 is TGTGCCAGCAGCTCGGTCTTGGGCTATAACACCGGGGAGCTGTTTTTT.

This clonotype was found many times. The chain couples TRBV29-1 to TRBJ2-6; TRBD1 is a possible D gene (6 bases). The germline gives CDR1 SQVTM, CDR2 ANQGSEA. CDR3 size: 14 residues. The ends were cut back, 3 bases at V and 0 bases at J, with 6 bases in the middle. CDR3 sequence: CSVDRGSGANVLTF. CDR3 in DNA: TGCAGCGTTGACAGGGGCTCTGGGGCCAACGTCCTGACTTTC.